This TCR beta chain originates from a study of control samples from healthy donors and cancer patients. Repertoires were generated with immunoSEQ multiplex PCR, while TCRdb's copy carries only in-frame clones and drops some. The sample includes around 53,000 clones, around 86% seen only once; the top ten take 2.8%. Material for sequencing was PBMCs. The clonotype originates from a woman aged 45-60 years with lung cancer.

The CDR3 DNA sequence: TGTGCCAGCAGTTTAGTACGGAGGGATTATGGCTACACCTTC. The encoded protein is CASSLVRRDYGYTF. V and J are TRBV28 and TRBJ1-2; D is unclear. The CDR3 length is 14 residues. Trimming removed 2 bases from V and 5 bases from J, with 12 bases in between. Germline CDR1 reads MDHEN; CDR2 reads SYDVKM.